Sequencing of this T cell receptor (beta chain) was carried out in a study of T cell changes during pregnancy in multiple sclerosis. The CDR3 spans 16 residues. Trimming removed 0 bases from V and 6 bases from J; junction bases left unmatched: 10. The germline V gene encodes CDR1 SGHVS and CDR2 FQNEAQ. Libraries were prepared by immunoSEQ multiplex PCR; TCRdb keeps only in-frame clonotypes and omits some of them. Here the sample spans tens of thousands of clones, approximately 92% being singletons. This TCR came from a female donor in good health, enrolled as a control in a pregnancy study. The specimen was CD4+ T cells from peripheral blood mononuclear cells, collected in the third trimester of pregnancy. The chain employs TRBV7-8 and TRBJ1-1; TRBD1 agrees at 7 bases. The CDR3, as DNA: TGTGCCAGCAGCTTAGCCCCACAGGGGAGGATCGCTGAAGCTTTCTTT. It specifies CASSLAPQGRIAEAFF.